The rows below give T cell receptor beta chains drawn from one sample of a study of OX40 agonist ivuxolimab in advanced cancers. The assay was immunoSEQ multiplex PCR, and TCRdb's table has in-frame clones only and misses some. The sample includes approximately 80,000 clones, 91% seen only once; the top ten take roughly 8.9%. Sequenced material: CD4+ or CD8+ T cells sorted from blood, taken in a trial of the OX40 agonist ivuxolimab. These TCRs come from an adult with an advanced solid tumor such as melanoma, head and neck, liver or kidney cancer. Each CDR3 is given with its conserved first and last residue. A D gene is named only where the DNA matches it firmly. Clone size is stated in some rows and not others, as once, few, many or a class when expanded.

V gene	clone size	J gene	D gene	CDR3 protein	CDR3 DNA
TRBV7-9	few	TRBJ2-2	TRBD2	CASSSGGNTGELFF	TGTGCCAGCAGCTCGGGGGGAAACACCGGGGAGCTGTTTTTT
TRBV9	.	TRBJ2-1	.	CASSVGRGPYNEQFF	TGTGCCAGCAGCGTAGGGCGGGGGCCATACAATGAGCAGTTCTTC
TRBV4-2	.	TRBJ2-5	TRBD2	CASSQAWASGETQYF	TGTGCCAGCAGCCAAGCCTGGGCTAGCGGAGAGACCCAGTACTTC
TRBV30	.	TRBJ1-5	.	CAWSIQGNQPQHF	TGTGCCTGGAGTATACAGGGCAATCAGCCCCAGCATTTT
TRBV4-1	once	TRBJ1-5	.	CASSQESGGNQPQHF	TGCGCCAGCAGCCAAGAGTCGGGAGGCAATCAGCCCCAGCATTTT
TRBV19	once	TRBJ2-2	.	CASSFNENTGELFF	TGTGCCAGTAGTTTTAATGAAAACACCGGGGAGCTGTTTTTT
TRBV28	.	TRBJ2-7	.	CASSFWGRGVYEQYF	TGTGCCAGCAGTTTTTGGGGGAGGGGGGTATACGAGCAGTACTTC
TRBV28	.	TRBJ2-7	TRBD2	CASSGLAGYGQYF	TGTGCCAGCAGCGGACTAGCGGGGTACGGGCAGTACTTC
TRBV28	.	TRBJ1-5	TRBD1	CASSFDGTGVNPQHF	TGTGCCAGCAGTTTCGACGGGACAGGGGTAAATCCCCAGCATTTT
TRBV7-9	once	TRBJ2-7	.	CASSLVPGYEQYF	TGTGCCAGCAGCTTAGTTCCAGGGTACGAGCAGTACTTC
TRBV7-9	.	TRBJ2-7	.	CASSPTLTIGSYYEQYF	TGTGCCAGCAGCCCCACATTGACCATAGGGTCCTACTACGAGCAGTACTTC
TRBV28	.	TRBJ2-4	.	CASSSLGIQYF	TGTGCCAGCAGTTCACTCGGCATTCAGTACTTC
TRBV10-3	.	TRBJ2-4	TRBD1	CAISPKRGQGENIQYF	TGTGCCATCAGCCCGAAACGGGGACAGGGCGAAAACATTCAGTACTTC
TRBV13	.	TRBJ1-1	TRBD1	CASSHVRERGHSEAFF	TGTGCCAGCAGCCACGTGCGTGAGAGGGGGCATTCTGAAGCTTTCTTT
TRBV4-2	.	TRBJ1-2	.	CASSQDSTFRLYGYTF	TGTGCCAGCAGCCAAGATAGTACTTTCCGACTCTATGGCTACACCTTC
TRBV28	.	TRBJ2-1	.	CASSLFLYEQFF	TGTGCCAGCAGTTTATTTCTTTATGAGCAGTTCTTC
TRBV9	.	TRBJ2-1	TRBD2	CASSPSGRVYNEQFF	TGTGCCAGCAGCCCTAGCGGGAGAGTGTACAATGAGCAGTTCTTC
TRBV27	.	TRBJ1-5	.	CASSLNGQPQHF	TGTGCCAGCAGTTTAAATGGTCAGCCCCAGCATTTT
TRBV11-2	.	TRBJ2-3	.	CASSLVPDTQYF	TGTGCCAGCAGCTTAGTCCCAGATACGCAGTATTTT
TRBV6-5	.	TRBJ1-2	TRBD1	CASSKGTEAYGYTF	TGTGCCAGCAGCAAGGGGACAGAGGCTTATGGCTACACCTTC
TRBV28	.	TRBJ2-3	TRBD2	CASSFTGTSGGATDTQYF	TGTGCCAGCAGTTTTACAGGGACTAGCGGGGGGGCCACAGATACGCAGTATTTT
TRBV7-9	.	TRBJ1-2	.	CASSLVAGGGYGYTF	TGTGCCAGCAGCTTAGTGGCAGGCGGTGGTTATGGCTACACCTTC
TRBV6-6	.	TRBJ1-4	.	CASSLLGGLNEKLFF	TGTGCCAGCAGTCTTCTAGGGGGACTCAATGAAAAACTGTTTTTT
TRBV28	.	TRBJ1-3	.	CASSLSGGTGNTIYF	TGTGCCAGCAGCCTGTCCGGGGGAACGGGAAACACCATATATTTT
TRBV19	.	TRBJ2-2	TRBD2	CASRVLAGVGNTGELFF	TGTGCCAGTAGGGTACTAGCGGGAGTGGGGAACACCGGGGAGCTGTTTTTT
TRBV9	.	TRBJ2-7	TRBD2	CASSVSGLSSYEQYF	TGTGCCAGCAGCGTTAGCGGGCTAAGCTCCTACGAGCAGTACTTC
TRBV28	.	TRBJ1-5	.	CASSLLVNQPQHF	TGTGCCAGCAGTTTACTCGTCAATCAGCCCCAGCATTTT
TRBV4-1	.	TRBJ2-1	TRBD1	CASQGASSYNEQFF	TGCGCCAGTCAGGGGGCCAGCTCCTACAATGAGCAGTTCTTC
TRBV30	.	TRBJ1-5	.	CAWSVMGSQPQHF	TGTGCCTGGAGTGTTATGGGGAGTCAGCCCCAGCATTTT
TRBV4-1	.	TRBJ1-6	.	CASSQEPREGSPLHF	TGCGCCAGCAGCCAAGAACCCAGGGAGGGTTCACCCCTCCACTTT
TRBV18	.	TRBJ1-1	.	CASSPQPVGMNTEAFF	TGTGCCAGCTCACCGCAACCCGTAGGTATGAACACTGAAGCTTTCTTT
TRBV4-3	once	TRBJ1-4	TRBD1	CASSRLTGTGDEKLFF	TGCGCCAGCAGCCGACTTACCGGGACAGGGGACGAAAAACTGTTTTTT
TRBV28	.	TRBJ1-4	TRBD1	CASSTQTGGGEKLFF	TGTGCCAGCAGTACACAGACAGGGGGCGGTGAAAAACTGTTTTTT
TRBV7-2	once	TRBJ2-7	TRBD2	CASSHGGLAGNSYEQYF	TGTGCCAGCAGCCACGGAGGGCTAGCGGGGAACTCCTACGAGCAGTACTTC
TRBV7-4	.	TRBJ1-5	TRBD1	CASSLTLDRGRRPETRSNQPQHF	TGTGCCAGCAGCTTAACTCTCGACAGGGGGCGCCGGCCCGAAACTAGAAGCAATCAGCCCCAGCATTTT
TRBV14	.	TRBJ2-1	TRBD2	CASSQDLRGGYNEQFF	TGTGCCAGCAGCCAAGATCTGCGGGGGGGATACAATGAGCAGTTCTTC
TRBV15	.	TRBJ2-1	.	CATSRDRRGGEQFF	TGTGCCACCAGCAGAGATCGGAGAGGAGGTGAGCAGTTCTTC
TRBV5-8	.	TRBJ2-1	.	CASSLLNEQFF	TGTGCCAGCAGCCTCCTCAATGAGCAGTTCTTC
TRBV29-1	.	TRBJ1-2	.	CSVEHRDGYTF	TGCAGCGTTGAACACAGGGATGGCTACACCTTC
TRBV10-2	few	TRBJ1-1	.	CASTSNTEAFF	TGCGCCAGCACCTCGAACACTGAAGCTTTCTTT
TRBV9	.	TRBJ2-1	.	CASNRLGSPYNEQFF	TGTGCCAGCAACAGACTCGGGAGTCCCTACAATGAGCAGTTCTTC
TRBV7-9	.	TRBJ2-4	.	CASSLGNEGHDKNIQYF	TGTGCCAGCAGCTTAGGAAATGAGGGTCACGACAAAAACATTCAGTACTTC
TRBV19	.	TRBJ1-4	.	CASSTPGQQLFF	TGTGCCAGTAGTACACCGGGACAACAACTGTTTTTT
TRBV12-5	.	TRBJ2-3	TRBD2	CASGLLAVSTDTQYF	TGTGCTAGTGGTTTGCTAGCGGTTAGCACAGATACGCAGTATTTT
TRBV2	.	TRBJ2-1	.	CASSFPEQFF	TGTGCCAGCAGTTTCCCGGAGCAGTTCTTC
TRBV27	.	TRBJ2-3	.	CASSLSAGVFTDTQYF	TGTGCCAGCAGTTTATCGGCAGGCGTTTTCACAGATACGCAGTATTTT
TRBV13	.	TRBJ1-2	.	CASSLNNWAGGYTF	TGTGCCAGCAGCCTCAATAATTGGGCAGGTGGCTACACCTTC
TRBV27	.	TRBJ1-2	.	CASSSTPKATSNYGYTF	TGTGCCAGCAGTAGTACGCCTAAGGCAACTTCTAACTATGGCTACACCTTC
TRBV6-6	.	TRBJ2-7	TRBD1	CASSSLQTGWYEQYF	TGTGCCAGCAGTTCCCTTCAGACAGGGTGGTACGAGCAGTACTTC
TRBV7-9	.	TRBJ1-5	TRBD1	CASSSGTGNQPQHF	TGTGCCAGCAGCTCCGGGACAGGGAATCAGCCCCAGCATTTT
TRBV4-2	.	TRBJ1-2	.	CASSQTGDYGYTF	TGTGCCAGCAGCCAAACGGGGGACTATGGCTACACCTTC
TRBV6-6	.	TRBJ1-2	TRBD1	CASSYSTGQANYGYTF	TGTGCCAGCAGTTACTCGACTGGACAGGCCAACTATGGCTACACCTTC
TRBV6-5	.	TRBJ2-3	.	CASSYLVRTDTQYF	TGTGCCAGCAGTTACTTGGTCCGCACAGATACGCAGTATTTT
TRBV4-2	.	TRBJ1-5	.	CASSRDPGLYNQPQHF	TGTGCCAGCAGCCGTGATCCGGGACTGTACAATCAGCCCCAGCATTTT
TRBV29-1	.	TRBJ2-3	.	CSVFSDTQYF	TGCAGCGTTTTTTCGGATACGCAGTATTTT
TRBV7-2	.	TRBJ2-1	.	CASSFYNEQFF	TGTGCCAGCAGCTTCTACAATGAGCAGTTCTTC
TRBV30	.	TRBJ2-2	.	CAWSGRVLSGELFF	TGTGCCTGGAGCGGTAGGGTTTTATCCGGGGAGCTGTTTTTT
TRBV7-8	.	TRBJ2-1	.	CASSGSSGYNEQFF	TGTGCCAGCAGCGGATCCTCCGGCTACAATGAGCAGTTCTTC
TRBV5-6	.	TRBJ1-4	.	CASSGGARSGEKLFF	TGTGCCAGCAGCGGTGGGGCACGCTCGGGGGAAAAACTGTTTTTT
TRBV6-5	.	TRBJ2-7	.	CASSYGRAYEQYF	TGTGCCAGCAGTTATGGCAGGGCCTACGAGCAGTACTTC